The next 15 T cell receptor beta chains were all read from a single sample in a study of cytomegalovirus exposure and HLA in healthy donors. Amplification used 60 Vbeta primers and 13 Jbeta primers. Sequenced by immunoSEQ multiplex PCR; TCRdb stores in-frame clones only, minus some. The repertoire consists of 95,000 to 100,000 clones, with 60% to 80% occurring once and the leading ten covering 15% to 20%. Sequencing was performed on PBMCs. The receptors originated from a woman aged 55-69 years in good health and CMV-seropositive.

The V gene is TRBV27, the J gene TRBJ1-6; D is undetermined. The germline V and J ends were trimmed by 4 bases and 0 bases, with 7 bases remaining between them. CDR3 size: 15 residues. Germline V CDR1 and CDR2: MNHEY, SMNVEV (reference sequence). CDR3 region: CASSYESSYNSPLHF. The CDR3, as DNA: TGTGCCAGCAGTTACGAGAGCTCCTATAATTCACCCCTCCACTTT.

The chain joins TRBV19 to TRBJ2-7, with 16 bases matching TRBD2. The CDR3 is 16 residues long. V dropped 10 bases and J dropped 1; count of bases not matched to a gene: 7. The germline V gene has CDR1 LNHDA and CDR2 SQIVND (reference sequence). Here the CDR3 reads CATEGLAGGKSYEQYF. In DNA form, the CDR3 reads TGTGCCACAGAGGGACTAGCGGGAGGGAAATCCTACGAGCAGTACTTC.

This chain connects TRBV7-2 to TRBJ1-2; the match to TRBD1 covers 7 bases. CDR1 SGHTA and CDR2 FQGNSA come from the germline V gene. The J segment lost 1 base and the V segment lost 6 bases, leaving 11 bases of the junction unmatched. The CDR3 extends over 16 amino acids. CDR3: CASRIYPGQINYGYTF. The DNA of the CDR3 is TGTGCCAGCAGAATATACCCGGGACAGATTAACTATGGCTACACCTTC.

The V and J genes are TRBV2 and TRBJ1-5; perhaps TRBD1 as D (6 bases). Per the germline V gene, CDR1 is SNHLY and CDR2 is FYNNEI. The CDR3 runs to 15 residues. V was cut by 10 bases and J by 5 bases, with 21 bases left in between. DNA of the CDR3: TGTGCCACGCACGAAACGGGGGGCAGGCATCAGCCCCAGCATTTT. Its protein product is CATHETGGRHQPQHF.

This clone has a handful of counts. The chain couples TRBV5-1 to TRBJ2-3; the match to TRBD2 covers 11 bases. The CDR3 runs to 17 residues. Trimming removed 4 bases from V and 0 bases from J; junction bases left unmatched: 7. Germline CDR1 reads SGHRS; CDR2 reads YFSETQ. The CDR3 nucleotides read TGCGCCAGCAGCCCCCACATAGCGGGAGGGAGCACAGATACGCAGTATTTT. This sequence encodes CASSPHIAGGSTDTQYF.

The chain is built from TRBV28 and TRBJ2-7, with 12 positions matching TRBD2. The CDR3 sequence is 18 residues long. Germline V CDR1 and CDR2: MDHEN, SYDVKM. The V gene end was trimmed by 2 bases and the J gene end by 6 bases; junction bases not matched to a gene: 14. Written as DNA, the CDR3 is TGTGCCAGCAGTTTACGGGAGGCTAGCGGGAGGGCCTTAGGCGAGCAGTACTTC. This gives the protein CASSLREASGRALGEQYF.

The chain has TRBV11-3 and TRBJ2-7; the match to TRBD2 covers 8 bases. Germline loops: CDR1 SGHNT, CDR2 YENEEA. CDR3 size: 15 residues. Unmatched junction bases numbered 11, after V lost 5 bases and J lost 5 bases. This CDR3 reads CASSPGAGDIHEQYF. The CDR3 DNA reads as TGTGCCAGCAGCCCCGGAGCGGGAGATATCCACGAGCAGTACTTC. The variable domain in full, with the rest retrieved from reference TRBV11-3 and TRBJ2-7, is EAGVVQSPRYKIIEKKQPVAFWCNPISGHNTLYWYLQNLGQGPELLIRYENEEAVDDSQLPKDRFSAERLKGVDSTLKIQPAELGDSAVYLCASSPGAGDIHEQYFGPGTRLTVT.

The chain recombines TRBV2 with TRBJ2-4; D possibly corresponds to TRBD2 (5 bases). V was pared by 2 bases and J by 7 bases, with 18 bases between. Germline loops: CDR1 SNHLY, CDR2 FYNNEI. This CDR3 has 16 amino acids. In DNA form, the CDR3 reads TGTGCCAGCAGTGAATGGAATAGCAACTCGGGGAACATTCAGTACTTC. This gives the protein CASSEWNSNSGNIQYF.

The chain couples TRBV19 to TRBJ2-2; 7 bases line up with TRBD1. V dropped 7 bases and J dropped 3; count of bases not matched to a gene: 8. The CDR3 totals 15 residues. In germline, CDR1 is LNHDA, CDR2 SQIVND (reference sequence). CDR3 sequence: CASTPTGVDTGELFF. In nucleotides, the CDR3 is TGTGCCAGTACCCCAACAGGGGTCGACACCGGGGAGCTGTTTTTT.

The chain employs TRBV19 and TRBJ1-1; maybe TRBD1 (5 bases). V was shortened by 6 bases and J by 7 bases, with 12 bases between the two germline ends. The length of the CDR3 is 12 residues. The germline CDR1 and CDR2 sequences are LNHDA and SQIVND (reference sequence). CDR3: CASSPRGGEAFF. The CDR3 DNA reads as TGTGCCAGTAGCCCTAGGGGAGGTGAAGCTTTCTTT. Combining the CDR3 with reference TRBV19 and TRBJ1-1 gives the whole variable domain DGGITQSPKYLFRKEGQNVTLSCEQNLNHDAMYWYRQDPGQGLRLIYYSQIVNDFQKGDIAEGYSVSREKKESFPLTVTSAQKNPTAFYLCASSPRGGEAFFGQGTRLTVV.

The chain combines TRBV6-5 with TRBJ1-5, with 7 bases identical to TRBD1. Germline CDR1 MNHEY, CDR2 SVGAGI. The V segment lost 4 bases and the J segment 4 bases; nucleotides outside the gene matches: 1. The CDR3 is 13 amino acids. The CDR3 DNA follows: TGTGCCAGCAGTTCCAGGGGGAATCAGCCCCAGCATTTT. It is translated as CASSSRGNQPQHF.

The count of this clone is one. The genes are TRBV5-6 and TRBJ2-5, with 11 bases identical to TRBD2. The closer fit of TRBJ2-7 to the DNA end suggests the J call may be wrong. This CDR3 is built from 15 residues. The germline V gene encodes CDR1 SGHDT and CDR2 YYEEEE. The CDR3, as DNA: TGTGCCAGCAGTCTTGGGACTAGCGGTGTCTACGAGCAGTACTTC. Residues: CASSLGTSGVYEQYF.

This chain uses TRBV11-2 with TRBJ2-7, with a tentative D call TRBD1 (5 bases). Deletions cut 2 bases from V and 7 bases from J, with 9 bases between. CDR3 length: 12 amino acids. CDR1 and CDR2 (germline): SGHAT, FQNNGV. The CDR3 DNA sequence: TGTGCCAGCAGCTTAAAGGGGTGGGAGCAGTACTTC. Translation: CASSLKGWEQYF.

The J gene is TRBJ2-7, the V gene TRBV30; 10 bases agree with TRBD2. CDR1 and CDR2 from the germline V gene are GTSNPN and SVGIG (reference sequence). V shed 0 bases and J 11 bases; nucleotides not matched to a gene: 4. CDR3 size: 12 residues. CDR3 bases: TGTGCCTGGAGTGTACTTGGACTAGCGGAGTACTTC. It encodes CAWSVLGLAEYF. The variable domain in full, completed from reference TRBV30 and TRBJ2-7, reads SQTIHQWPATLVQPVGSPLSLECTVEGTSNPNLYWYRQAAGRGLQLLFYSVGIGQISSEVPQNLSASRPQDRQFILSSKKLLLSDSGFYLCAWSVLGLAEYFGPGTRLTVT.

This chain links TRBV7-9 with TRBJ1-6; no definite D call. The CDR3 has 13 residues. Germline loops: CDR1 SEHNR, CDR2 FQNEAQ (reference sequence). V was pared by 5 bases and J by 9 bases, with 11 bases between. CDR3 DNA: TGTGCCAGCAGCCCCCTGGAGGTTTCACCCCTCCACTTT. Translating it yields CASSPLEVSPLHF.